The 19 T cell receptor beta chains reported below all come from one sample, sequenced in a study of cytomegalovirus exposure and HLA in healthy donors. Primers included in the PCR were 60 Vbeta and 13 Jbeta primers. This table comes from immunoSEQ multiplex PCR, and its TCRdb copy is limited to in-frame clones, with some not included. The repertoire holds some 130,000 clones, approximately 82% seen once, with about 2.9% in the top ten. The sample comprised PBMCs. The source is a boy aged 2 to 10 in good health and CMV-seronegative.

The chain employs TRBV5-5 and TRBJ2-1; 8 bases are a match to TRBD1. Trimming took 5 bases from V and 3 from J; bases not matched to a gene: 7. Germline values: CDR1 SGHKS, CDR2 YYEKEE (reference sequence). This CDR3 is built from 15 residues. The CDR3 DNA sequence: TGTGCCAGCAGTCGAGACAGGGGCGGCTACAATGAGCAGTTCTTC. Protein: CASSRDRGGYNEQFF.

The chain joins TRBV28 to TRBJ2-1; D remains unclear. The CDR3 length is 14 residues. In germline, CDR1 is MDHEN, CDR2 SYDVKM. Trimming took 5 bases from V and 0 from J, leaving 8 bases between them. The CDR3 region is CASSPRSSYNEQFF. For the CDR3, the DNA is TGTGCCAGCAGTCCTAGAAGCTCCTACAATGAGCAGTTCTTC.

The chain links TRBV9 to TRBJ2-1; 8 bases are a match to TRBD2. The V segment lost 0 bases and the J segment 8 bases; nucleotides outside the gene matches: 7. The CDR3 length is 15 residues. CDR1 and CDR2 from the germline V gene are SGDLS and YYNGEE. The CDR3 protein is CASSVGSGSPYEQFF. CDR3 in DNA: TGTGCCAGCAGCGTAGGGAGCGGGAGCCCCTATGAGCAGTTCTTC.

This clone is a singleton in its sample. The chain is built from TRBV2 and TRBJ1-1; D unclear. Germline V gives CDR1 SNHLY, CDR2 FYNNEI. The ends were cut back, 11 bases at V and 0 bases at J, with 10 bases in the middle. The CDR3 runs 12 residues. The CDR3 DNA sequence: TGTGCCGGAGGTCTTCTGAACACTGAAGCTTTCTTT. Protein product: CAGGLLNTEAFF.

V usage is TRBV4-3 and J usage is TRBJ2-7, with a weak D call TRBD2 (5 bases). Trimming cost V 1 base and J 3 bases, with 10 bases left between them. This CDR3 spans 14 amino acids. From germline, CDR1 is LGHNA and CDR2 YSLEER. CDR3 DNA: TGCGCCAGCAGCCAAGCCGGGGTCGGCTACGAGCAGTACTTC. It specifies CASSQAGVGYEQYF.

The V call is TRBV29-1, the J call TRBJ1-2; D call uncertain. Trimming pared 4 bases from V and 4 bases from J, leaving 10 bases between. Germline CDR1 is SQVTM and CDR2 is ANQGSEA. The CDR3 length is 12 residues. CDR3 residues: CSVVDRGYGYTF. The CDR3 DNA reads TGCAGCGTTGTGGACCGGGGCTATGGCTACACCTTC.

Here the CDR3 reads CASSLDYSGVDQETQYF. CDR3 sequence (DNA): TGTGCCAGCAGCTTAGACTATAGCGGGGTAGACCAAGAGACCCAGTACTTC. The chain carries TRBV7-9 and TRBJ2-5; 8 nucleotides agree with TRBD2. Trimming took 1 base from V and 0 from J; bases not matched to a gene: 7. In germline, CDR1 is SEHNR, CDR2 FQNEAQ (reference sequence). The CDR3 has 17 amino acids.

The genes are TRBV28 and TRBJ2-5; 13 bases map to TRBD2. Judging by the DNA end, TRBJ2-7 fits better; the J call may be wrong. Germline CDR1 and CDR2: MDHEN and SYDVKM. This CDR3 contains 15 residues. The CDR3 loop reads CASSSGLAGPYEQYF. CDR3 bases: TGTGCCAGCAGTTCGGGACTAGCGGGGCCCTACGAGCAGTACTTC.

The V call is TRBV11-1, the J call TRBJ2-3; 10 nucleotides align to TRBD1. Germline CDR1 reads SGHAT; CDR2 reads FQDESV (reference sequence). This CDR3 comprises 15 residues. The V and J ends lost 5 bases and 3 bases, in that order; junction bases with no gene match: 5. CDR3 DNA: TGTGCCAGCAGCCTCGGGACAGGGGAGACAGATACGCAGTATTTT. Its protein product is CASSLGTGETDTQYF.

As for this clone: The same CDR3 can be traced to other DNA sequences in this sample. V and J are TRBV30 and TRBJ1-2; unclear D gene. The CDR3 is 11 amino acids. V was cut by 1 base and J by 8 bases, with 8 bases left in between. Germline loops: CDR1 GTSNPN, CDR2 SVGIG (reference sequence). Here the CDR3 reads CAWSGAGGYTF. Here the CDR3 DNA reads TGTGCCTGGAGTGGGGCGGGGGGCTACACCTTC.

This clone was found a few times. The J gene is TRBJ2-1, the V gene TRBV5-1; TRBD2 agrees at 9 bases. The CDR3 extends over 16 amino acids. CDR1 and CDR2 from the germline V gene are SGHRS and YFSETQ. With V trimmed by 4 bases and J by 10 bases, 15 bases remained unmatched. The CDR3 DNA is TGCGCCAGCAGCCCCTCAGCGGCGGGGGGGATCCGGGAGCAGTTCTTC. This encodes CASSPSAAGGIREQFF.

This chain links TRBV7-8 with TRBJ2-2, with TRBD2 matching 9 bases. Germline V CDR1 and CDR2: SGHVS, FQNEAQ. This CDR3 spans 16 amino acids. V was clipped by 1 base and J by 4 bases; unmatched bases: 4. CDR3 protein: CASSLGASGVTGELFF. CDR3 DNA: TGTGCCAGCAGCTTAGGGGCTAGCGGGGTCACCGGGGAGCTGTTTTTT.

This sequence joins TRBV2 and TRBJ1-5, with D possibly matching TRBD1 (6 bases). Trimming shortened V by 6 bases and J by 2 bases, and 14 bases separated the two germline ends. Per the germline V gene, CDR1 is SNHLY and CDR2 is FYNNEI. The CDR3 extends over 15 amino acids. This CDR3 is CASREQGGGNQPQHF. CDR3 DNA sequence: TGTGCCAGCAGGGAACAGGGAGGCGGCAATCAGCCCCAGCATTTT.

J is TRBJ2-7 and V is TRBV7-9; TRBD2 matches at 7 bases. The CDR3 is 16 residues long. The ends lost 5 bases at V and 2 bases at J; junction bases unmatched: 12. The V gene's germline CDR1 is SEHNR and CDR2 FQNEAQ (reference sequence). CDR3 region: CASSPPASGDTYEQYV. In nucleotides, the CDR3 is TGTGCCAGCAGCCCCCCGGCTAGCGGAGACACCTACGAGCAGTACGTC.

The V and J genes are TRBV7-9 and TRBJ1-5; possibly TRBD1 for D (5 bases). The length of the CDR3 is 15 residues. Trimming cost V 3 bases and J 1 base, with 10 bases left between them. Germline values: CDR1 SEHNR, CDR2 FQNEAQ (reference sequence). The CDR3 DNA reads TGTGCCAGCAGCTTCGGGGGGGGAAGCAATCAGCCCCAGCATTTT. This translates into CASSFGGGSNQPQHF.

V usage is TRBV7-8 and J usage is TRBJ1-1; D is undetermined. Germline V gives CDR1 SGHVS, CDR2 FQNEAQ. The CDR3 spans 12 residues. The germline V and J ends were trimmed by 5 bases and 0 bases, with 4 bases remaining between them. The CDR3 coding sequence is TGTGCCAGCAGCCCTATGAACACTGAAGCTTTCTTT. As protein: CASSPMNTEAFF.

This sequence joins TRBV2 and TRBJ1-1, with 9 nucleotides matching TRBD1. Germline V CDR1 and CDR2: SNHLY, FYNNEI. V gave up 4 bases and J gave up 5 bases; unmatched junction bases: 8. The CDR3 is 15 residues long. The CDR3 bases are TGTGCCAGCAGTGGGGACAGGGCTCATGGAACTGAAGCTTTCTTT. As protein: CASSGDRAHGTEAFF.

V gene TRBV7-2 combines with J gene TRBJ1-3, with 7 nucleotides matching TRBD1. Germline CDR1 is SGHTA and CDR2 is FQGNSA. The CDR3 covers 14 residues. Losses at the gene ends were 3 bases for V and 8 bases for J; bases not matched to a gene: 7. This chain's CDR3 is CASSFADRAYTIYF. In DNA form, the CDR3 reads TGTGCCAGCAGCTTTGCTGACAGGGCTTACACCATATATTTT.

J is TRBJ2-2 and V is TRBV18; the D gene is possibly TRBD2 (6 bases). V dropped 1 base and J dropped 0 bases, with 15 bases sitting between them. The germline V gene encodes CDR1 KGHSH and CDR2 LQKENI. This CDR3 spans 18 amino acids. CDR3 coding DNA: TGTGCCAGCTCACCACGGGGTAGCGGAATAGCGAACACCGGGGAGCTGTTTTTT. The encoded protein is CASSPRGSGIANTGELFF.